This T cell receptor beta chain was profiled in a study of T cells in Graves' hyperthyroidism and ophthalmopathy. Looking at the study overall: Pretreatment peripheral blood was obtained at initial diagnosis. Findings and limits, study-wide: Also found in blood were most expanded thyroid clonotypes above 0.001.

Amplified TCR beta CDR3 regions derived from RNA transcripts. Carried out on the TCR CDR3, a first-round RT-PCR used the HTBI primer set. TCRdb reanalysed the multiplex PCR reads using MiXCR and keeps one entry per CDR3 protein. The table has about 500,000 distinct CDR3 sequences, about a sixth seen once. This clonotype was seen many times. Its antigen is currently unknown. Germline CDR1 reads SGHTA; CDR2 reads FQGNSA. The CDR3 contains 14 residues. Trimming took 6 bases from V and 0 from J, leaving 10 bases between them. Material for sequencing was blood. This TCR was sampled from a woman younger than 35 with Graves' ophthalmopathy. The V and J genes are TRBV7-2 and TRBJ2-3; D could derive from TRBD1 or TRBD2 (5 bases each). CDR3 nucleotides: TGTGCCAGCAGTCACCGGGACAGCACAGATACGCAGTATTTT. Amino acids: CASSHRDSTDTQYF.